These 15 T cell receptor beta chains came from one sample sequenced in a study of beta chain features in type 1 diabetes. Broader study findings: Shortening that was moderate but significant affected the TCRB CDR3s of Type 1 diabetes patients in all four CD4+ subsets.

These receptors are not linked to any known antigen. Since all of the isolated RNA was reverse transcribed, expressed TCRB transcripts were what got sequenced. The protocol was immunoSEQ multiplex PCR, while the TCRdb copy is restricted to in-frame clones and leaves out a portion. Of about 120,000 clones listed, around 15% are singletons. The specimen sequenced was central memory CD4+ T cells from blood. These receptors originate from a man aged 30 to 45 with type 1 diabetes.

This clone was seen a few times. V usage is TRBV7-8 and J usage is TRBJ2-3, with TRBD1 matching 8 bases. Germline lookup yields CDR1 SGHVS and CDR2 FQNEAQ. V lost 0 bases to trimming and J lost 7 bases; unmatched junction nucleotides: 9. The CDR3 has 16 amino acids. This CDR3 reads CASSLATGGPGYTQYF. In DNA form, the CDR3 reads TGTGCCAGCAGCTTAGCCACAGGGGGTCCTGGGTATACGCAGTATTTT.

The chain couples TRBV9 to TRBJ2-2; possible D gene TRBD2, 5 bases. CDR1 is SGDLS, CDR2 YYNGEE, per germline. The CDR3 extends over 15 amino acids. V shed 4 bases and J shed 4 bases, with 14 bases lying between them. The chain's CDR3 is CASSMGSSPTGELFF. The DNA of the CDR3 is TGTGCCAGCAGCATGGGGAGTAGTCCCACCGGGGAGCTGTTTTTT.

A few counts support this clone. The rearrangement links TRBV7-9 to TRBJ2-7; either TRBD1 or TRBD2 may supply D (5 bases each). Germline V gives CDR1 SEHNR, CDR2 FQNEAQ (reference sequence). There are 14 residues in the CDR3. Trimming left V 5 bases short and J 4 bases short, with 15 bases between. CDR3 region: CASSHALGAYEQYF. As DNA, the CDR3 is TGTGCCAGCAGCCACGCCCTCGGGGCTTACGAGCAGTACTTC.

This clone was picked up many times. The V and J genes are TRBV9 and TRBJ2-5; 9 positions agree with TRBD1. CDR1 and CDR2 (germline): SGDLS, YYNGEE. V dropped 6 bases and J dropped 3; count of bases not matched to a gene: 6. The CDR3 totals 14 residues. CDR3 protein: CASNLDRGEETQYF. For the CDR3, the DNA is TGTGCCAGCAATCTGGACAGGGGAGAAGAGACCCAGTACTTC.

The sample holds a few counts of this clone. CDR3 sequence (DNA): TGTGGGGCAGATACGCAGTATTTT. This codes for CGADTQYF. V is TRBV30 and J is TRBJ2-3; no clear D gene. CDR1 and CDR2 (germline): GTSNPN, SVGIG (reference sequence). The CDR3 contains 8 residues.

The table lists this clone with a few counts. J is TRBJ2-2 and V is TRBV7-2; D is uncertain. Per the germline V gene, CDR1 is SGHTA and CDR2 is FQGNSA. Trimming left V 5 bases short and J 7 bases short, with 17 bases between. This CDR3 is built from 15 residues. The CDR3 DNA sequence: TGTGCCAGCAGCCCCTCGCCCTTTATCGGCGGGGAGCTGTTTTTT. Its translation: CASSPSPFIGGELFF.

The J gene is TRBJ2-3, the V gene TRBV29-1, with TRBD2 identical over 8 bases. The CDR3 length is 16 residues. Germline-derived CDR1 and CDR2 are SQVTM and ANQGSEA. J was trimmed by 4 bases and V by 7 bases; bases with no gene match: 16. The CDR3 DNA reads TGCAGCGCTCACAGCTCAACGGGGGGGCCCCCAGATACGCAGTATTTT. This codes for CSAHSSTGGPPDTQYF.

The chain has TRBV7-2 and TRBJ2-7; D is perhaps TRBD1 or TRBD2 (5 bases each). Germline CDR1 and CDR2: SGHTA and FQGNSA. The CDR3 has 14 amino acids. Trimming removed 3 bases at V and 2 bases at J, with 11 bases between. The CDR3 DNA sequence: TGTGCCAGCAGCTTGGGGACGGCGGCCTACGAGCAGTACTTC. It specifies CASSLGTAAYEQYF.

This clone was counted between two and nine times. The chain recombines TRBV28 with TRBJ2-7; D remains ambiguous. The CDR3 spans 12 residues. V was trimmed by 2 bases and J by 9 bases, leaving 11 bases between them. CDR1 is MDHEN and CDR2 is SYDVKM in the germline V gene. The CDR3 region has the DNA TGTGCCAGCAGTTTAGAACAGTTTGGGCAGTACTTC. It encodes CASSLEQFGQYF.

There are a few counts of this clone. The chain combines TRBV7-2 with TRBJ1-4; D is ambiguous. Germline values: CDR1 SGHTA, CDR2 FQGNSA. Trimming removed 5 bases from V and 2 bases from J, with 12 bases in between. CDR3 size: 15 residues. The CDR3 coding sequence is TGTGCCAGCAGCCCGTCCGGGGTTACTAATGAAAAACTGTTTTTT. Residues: CASSPSGVTNEKLFF.

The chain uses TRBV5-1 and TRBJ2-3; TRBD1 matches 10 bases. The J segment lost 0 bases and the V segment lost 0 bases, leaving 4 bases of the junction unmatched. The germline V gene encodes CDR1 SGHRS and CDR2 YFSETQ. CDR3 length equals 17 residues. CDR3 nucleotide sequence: TGCGCCAGCAGCTTGGCCTCGACAGGGGGCAGCACAGATACGCAGTATTTT. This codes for CASSLASTGGSTDTQYF.

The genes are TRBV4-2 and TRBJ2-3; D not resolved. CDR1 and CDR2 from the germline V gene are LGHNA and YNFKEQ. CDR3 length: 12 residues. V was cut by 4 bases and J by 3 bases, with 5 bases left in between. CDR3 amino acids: CASSLTTDTQYF. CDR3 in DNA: TGTGCCAGCAGCCTTACGACAGATACGCAGTATTTT.

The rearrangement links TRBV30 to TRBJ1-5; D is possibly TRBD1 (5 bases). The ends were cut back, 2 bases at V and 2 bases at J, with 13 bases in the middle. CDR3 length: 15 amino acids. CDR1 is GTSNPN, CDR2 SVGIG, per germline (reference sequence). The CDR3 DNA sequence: TGTGCCTGGAGTTTGGGGGGTGGTGGCAATCAGCCCCAGCATTTT. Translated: CAWSLGGGGNQPQHF.

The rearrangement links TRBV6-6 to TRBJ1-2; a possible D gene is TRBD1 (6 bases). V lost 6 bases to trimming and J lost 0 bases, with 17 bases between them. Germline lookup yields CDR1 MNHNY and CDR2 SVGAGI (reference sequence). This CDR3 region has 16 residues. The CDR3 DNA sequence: TGTGCCAGCAGACGGACAGAGATCTTAGCTAACTATGGCTACACCTTC. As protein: CASRRTEILANYGYTF.

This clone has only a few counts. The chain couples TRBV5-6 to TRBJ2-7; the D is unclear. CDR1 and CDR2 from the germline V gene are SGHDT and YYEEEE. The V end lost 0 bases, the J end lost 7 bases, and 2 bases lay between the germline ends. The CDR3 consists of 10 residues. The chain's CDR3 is CASSLVEQYF. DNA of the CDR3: TGTGCCAGCAGCTTGGTAGAGCAGTACTTC.